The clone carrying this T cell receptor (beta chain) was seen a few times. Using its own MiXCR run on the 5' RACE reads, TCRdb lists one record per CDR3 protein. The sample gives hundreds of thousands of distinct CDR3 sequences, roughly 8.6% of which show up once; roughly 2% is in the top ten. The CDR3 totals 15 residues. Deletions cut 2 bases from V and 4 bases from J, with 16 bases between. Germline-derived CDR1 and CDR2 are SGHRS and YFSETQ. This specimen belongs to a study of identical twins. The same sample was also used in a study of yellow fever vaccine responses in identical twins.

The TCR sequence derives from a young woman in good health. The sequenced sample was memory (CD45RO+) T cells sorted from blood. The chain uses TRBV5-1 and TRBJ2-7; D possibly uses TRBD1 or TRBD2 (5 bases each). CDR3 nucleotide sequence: TGCGCCAGCAGCTTCGGTGTGGGGACGAGATACGAGCAGTACTTC. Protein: CASSFGVGTRYEQYF.